This T cell receptor beta chain was obtained from a study of shared clonotypes between healthy human individuals. Study context: A couple of women and a few men aged 18 to 49 made up the donors.

The authors' processing: Filtering differed, since immunoSEQ gave only junction sequences and no quality scores. The table came from immunoSEQ multiplex PCR; TCRdb's copy has only in-frame clones and leaves some out. V and J calls and clone size are those listed in that table; D and trimming were worked out from the DNA. The table includes some 1,400,000 clones, over 95% detected once. Per germline, CDR1 SGHTA and CDR2 FQGNSA. This CDR3 spans 13 amino acids. With 1 base removed from V and 6 bases from J, the gap between germline ends came to 8 bases. From CD4+ cells came CD45RA+ naive and CD45RA-negative memory subsets.

Sequencing was done on a sample of naive CD4+ T cells sorted from blood. The subset is: CD45RA+ positively selected. The chain joins TRBV7-2 to TRBJ2-3, with D unclear. The TCR sequence derives from a young man in good health. The DNA for the CDR3 is TGTGCCAGCAGCTTAGAGTTCGGGGATACGCAGTATTTT. It encodes CASSLEFGDTQYF.